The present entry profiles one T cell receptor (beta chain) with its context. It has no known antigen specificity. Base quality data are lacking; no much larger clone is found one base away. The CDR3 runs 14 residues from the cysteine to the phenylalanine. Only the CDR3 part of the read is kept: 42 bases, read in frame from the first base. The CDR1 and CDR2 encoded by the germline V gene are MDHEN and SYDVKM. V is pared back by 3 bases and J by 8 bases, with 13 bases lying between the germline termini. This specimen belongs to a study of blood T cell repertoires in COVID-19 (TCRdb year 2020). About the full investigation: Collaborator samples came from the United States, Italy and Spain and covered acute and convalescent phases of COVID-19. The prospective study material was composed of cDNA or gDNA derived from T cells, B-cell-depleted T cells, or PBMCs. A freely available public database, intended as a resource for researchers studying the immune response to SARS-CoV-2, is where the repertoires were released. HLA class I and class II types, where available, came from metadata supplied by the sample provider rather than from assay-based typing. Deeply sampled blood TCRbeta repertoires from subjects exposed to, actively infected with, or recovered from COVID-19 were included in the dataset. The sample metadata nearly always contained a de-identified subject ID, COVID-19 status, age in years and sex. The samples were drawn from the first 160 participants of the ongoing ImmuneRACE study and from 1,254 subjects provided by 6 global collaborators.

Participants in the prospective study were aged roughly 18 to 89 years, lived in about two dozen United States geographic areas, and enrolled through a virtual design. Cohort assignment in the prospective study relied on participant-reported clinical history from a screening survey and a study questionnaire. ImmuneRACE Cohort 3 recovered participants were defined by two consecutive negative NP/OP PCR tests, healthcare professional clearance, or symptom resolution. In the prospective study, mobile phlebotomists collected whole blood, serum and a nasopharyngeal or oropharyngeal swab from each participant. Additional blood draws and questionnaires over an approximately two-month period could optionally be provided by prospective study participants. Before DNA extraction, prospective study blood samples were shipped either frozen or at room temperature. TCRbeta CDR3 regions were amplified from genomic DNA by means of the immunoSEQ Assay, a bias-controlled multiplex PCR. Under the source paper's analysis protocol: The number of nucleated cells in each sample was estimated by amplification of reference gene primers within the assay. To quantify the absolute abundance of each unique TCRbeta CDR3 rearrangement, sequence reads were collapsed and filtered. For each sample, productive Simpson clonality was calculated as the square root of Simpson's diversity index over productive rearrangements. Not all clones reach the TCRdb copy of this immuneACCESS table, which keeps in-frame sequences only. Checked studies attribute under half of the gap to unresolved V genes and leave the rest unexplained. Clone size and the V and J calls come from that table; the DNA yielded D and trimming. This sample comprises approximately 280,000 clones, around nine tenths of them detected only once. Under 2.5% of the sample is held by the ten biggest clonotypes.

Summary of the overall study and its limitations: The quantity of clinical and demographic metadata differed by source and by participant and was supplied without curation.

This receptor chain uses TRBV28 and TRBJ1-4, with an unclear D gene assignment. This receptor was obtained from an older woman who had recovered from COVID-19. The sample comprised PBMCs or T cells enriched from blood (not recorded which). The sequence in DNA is TGTGCCAGCAGTTTTCCCTCAGGACTAGAAAAACTGTTTTTT. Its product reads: CASSFPSGLEKLFF.